These 31 T cell receptor beta chains came from one sample sequenced in a study of identical twins. TCRdb redid the calling of the 5' RACE reads with MiXCR, one entry per CDR3 protein. Here the sample spans 350,000 or so distinct CDR3 sequences, approximately 13% being singletons. The same specimen was also included in a second study, on yellow fever vaccine responses in identical twins.

Sequencing was performed on CD8+ T cells sorted from blood. These receptors originate from a woman younger than 35 in good health.

This clonotype was detected a few times. The chain employs TRBV7-9 and TRBJ2-2; possible D gene TRBD2, 6 bases. This CDR3 is 13 amino acids long. The V gene's germline CDR1 is SEHNR and CDR2 FQNEAQ (reference sequence). The CDR3, as DNA: TGTGCAACCACGGGCGGGGTCCCCGGGGAGCTGTTTTTT. Residues: CATTGGVPGELFF.

This clonotype was picked up a small number of times. The V and J genes are TRBV12-3 or TRBV12-4 and TRBJ1-4; no firm D call. V lost 8 bases and J lost 7, with 14 bases in between. The CDR3 consists of 13 residues. Here the CDR3 reads CASGGEEGEKLFF. The CDR3 DNA sequence: TGTGCCAGCGGCGGGGAAGAGGGTGAAAAACTGTTTTTT.

This clonotype was observed a handful of times. The V call is TRBV2, the J call TRBJ2-1; 11 bases fit TRBD2. V dropped 4 bases and J dropped 6; count of bases not matched to a gene: 5. The CDR3 runs 15 residues. Germline loops: CDR1 SNHLY, CDR2 FYNNEI. The DNA of the CDR3 is TGTGCCAGCAGTGGGGGGGGACTAGCGGCCAATGAGCAGTTCTTC. This sequence encodes CASSGGGLAANEQFF.

Only a few counts were recorded for this clonotype. The V call is TRBV5-1, the J call TRBJ2-7; D is tentatively TRBD1 or TRBD2 (5 bases each). Trimming left V 0 bases short and J 0 bases short, with 7 bases between. The CDR3 runs to 14 residues. CDR1 is SGHRS and CDR2 is YFSETQ in the germline V gene. The DNA for the CDR3 is TGCGCCAGCAGCTTGGAGGGACCCTCCTACGAGCAGTACGTC. It yields the protein CASSLEGPSYEQYV.

This clonotype showed up many times. The rearrangement links TRBV28 to TRBJ2-2; D is unresolved. V was cut by 8 bases and J by 6 bases, with 4 bases left in between. The CDR3 is 10 residues long. From germline, CDR1 is MDHEN and CDR2 SYDVKM. The CDR3 is CASFSGELFF. The CDR3 DNA is TGTGCCAGCTTTTCCGGGGAGCTGTTTTTT. Full variable domain (remainder filled in from reference TRBV28 and TRBJ2-2): DVKVTQSSRYLVKRTGEKVFLECVQDMDHENMFWYRQDPGLGLRLIYFSYDVKMKEKGDIPEGYSVSREKKERFSLILESASTNQTSMYLCASFSGELFFGEGSRLTVL.

This clonotype has more than one count but fewer than ten. This chain connects TRBV29-1 to TRBJ2-1, with D possibly TRBD2 on 6 matching bases. Germline loops: CDR1 SQVTM, CDR2 ANQGSEA. The CDR3 runs to 14 residues. V lost 0 bases, J lost 0 bases, and 6 bases lay in between. CDR3 DNA: TGCAGCGTTGAAGAGACTAGCTCCTACAATGAGCAGTTCTTC. It translates to CSVEETSSYNEQFF.

The genes are TRBV4-2 and TRBJ2-2, with TRBD2 identical over 12 bases. CDR3 size: 16 residues. Losses at the gene ends were 3 bases for V and 6 bases for J; bases not matched to a gene: 5. Looked up from germline, CDR1 is LGHNA and CDR2 is YNFKEQ. The CDR3 nucleotides read TGTGCCAGCAGCCAGGTTCCTAGCGGGGGGGCCGGGGAGCTGTTTTTT. This translates into CASSQVPSGGAGELFF.

The chain combines TRBV29-1 with TRBJ2-1, with a weak D call TRBD1 (6 bases). The CDR3 runs 12 residues. Per the germline V gene, CDR1 is SQVTM and CDR2 is ANQGSEA. V dropped 3 bases and J dropped 8 bases, with 11 bases sitting between them. The CDR3 DNA is TGCAGCGTTGAGTTACAGGGCGATGAGCAGTTCTTC. Its translation: CSVELQGDEQFF.

This clonotype has a handful of counts. The chain joins TRBV3-1 to TRBJ2-6; 9 bases match TRBD2. The CDR3 consists of 16 residues. J was trimmed by 3 bases and V by 4 bases; bases with no gene match: 4. Per germline, CDR1 LGHDT and CDR2 YNNKEL (reference sequence). This chain's CDR3 is CASSPAGGNGANVLTF. In nucleotides, the CDR3 is TGTGCCAGCAGCCCAGCGGGGGGCAATGGGGCCAACGTCCTGACTTTC.

The chain is built from TRBV9 and TRBJ2-1, with unresolved D. Trimming removed 0 bases at V and 9 bases at J, with 7 bases between. This CDR3 has 12 residues. The germline CDR1 and CDR2 sequences are SGDLS and YYNGEE. The CDR3 nucleotides read TGTGCCAGCAGCGTAGCTCCTAGTGAGCAGTTCTTC. Translation: CASSVAPSEQFF.

This clonotype was observed many times. This rearrangement joins TRBV11-1 to TRBJ2-2, with TRBD2 matching 9 bases. The CDR3 covers 18 residues. Trimming at V came to 1 base and at J to 0 bases, leaving 6 bases not matched to a gene. Per the germline V gene, CDR1 is SGHAT and CDR2 is FQDESV (reference sequence). The CDR3 here is CASSLVSPSGTNTGELFF. In DNA, the CDR3 is TGTGCCAGCAGCTTAGTTTCTCCTAGCGGGACGAACACCGGGGAGCTGTTTTTT.

The chain combines TRBV11-2 with TRBJ2-7; D possibly matches TRBD1 or TRBD2 (5 bases each). The germline CDR1 and CDR2 sequences are SGHAT and FQNNGV. Trimming took 5 bases from V and 2 from J, leaving 13 bases between them. The CDR3 contains 14 residues. The chain's CDR3 is CASSERDGAYEQYF. CDR3 in DNA: TGTGCCAGCAGCGAACGGGACGGAGCCTACGAGCAGTACTTC.

The rearrangement joins TRBV20-1 to TRBJ2-6; D might be TRBD1 or TRBD2, each matching 5 bases. Germline CDR1 DFQATT, CDR2 SNEGSKA (reference sequence). The CDR3 runs to 17 residues. Trimming removed 3 bases at V and 0 bases at J, with 15 bases between. The chain's CDR3 is CSARASGPRSGANVLTF. The CDR3 nucleotides are TGCAGTGCTAGGGCATCGGGACCGCGCTCTGGGGCCAACGTCCTGACTTTC.

The chain links TRBV11-1 to TRBJ2-7; 7 bases fit TRBD1. CDR3 length: 17 amino acids. V lost 5 bases, J lost 1 base, and 14 bases stayed unmatched. CDR1 SGHAT and CDR2 FQDESV come from the germline V gene (reference sequence). The CDR3 DNA reads TGTGCCAGCAGCCCCCCAGGGGGAGCCGCCCGTTCCTACGAGCAGTACTTC. It translates to CASSPPGGAARSYEQYF. Based on the CDR3 plus reference TRBV11-1 and TRBJ2-7, the full variable domain is EAEVAQSPRYKITEKSQAVAFWCDPISGHATLYWYRQILGQGPELLVQFQDESVVDDSQLPKDRFSAERLKGVDSTLKIQPAELGDSAMYLCASSPPGGAARSYEQYFGPGTRLTVT.

This clonotype was seen repeatedly, ten times or more. The J gene is TRBJ2-1, the V gene TRBV4-1; D uncertain. Germline assignment: CDR1 MGHRA and CDR2 YSYEKL. Deletions cut 6 bases from V and 8 bases from J, with 8 bases between. This CDR3 is built from 11 residues. The CDR3 here is CASRRKYEQFF. As DNA, the CDR3 is TGCGCCAGCAGGCGTAAGTATGAGCAGTTCTTC.

This clonotype came up a few times. This chain uses TRBV6-5 with TRBJ1-4; TRBD1 matches 7 bases. The germline gives CDR1 MNHEY, CDR2 SVGAGI. The CDR3 covers 14 residues. The trim removed 2 bases at V and 8 bases at J, leaving 5 bases unmatched. CDR3 DNA sequence: TGTGCCAGCAGTTACGGGGGACAGAGGGAAAAACTGTTTTTT. Encoded protein: CASSYGGQREKLFF.

In this sample, this clonotype turned up once. This chain links TRBV29-1 with TRBJ1-2; a possible D gene is TRBD1 (6 bases). CDR3 length equals 14 residues. V dropped 6 bases and J dropped 2 bases, with 16 bases sitting between them. CDR1 SQVTM and CDR2 ANQGSEA come from the germline V gene. CDR3 sequence reads: CSVGRDTRNYGYTF. The CDR3, as DNA: TGCAGCGTCGGCAGGGACACGCGAAACTATGGCTACACCTTC.

This clonotype has ten or more counts. This rearrangement joins TRBV29-1 to TRBJ2-7; D is possibly TRBD1 (6 bases). Trimming cost V 4 bases and J 6 bases, with 22 bases left between them. The CDR3 consists of 15 residues. The germline gives CDR1 SQVTM, CDR2 ANQGSEA. CDR3 bases: TGCAGCGTTGTCGGGGTGGTGGGGACAATGGGCGAGCAGTACTTC. Translation gives CSVVGVVGTMGEQYF.

The sample holds a few counts of this clonotype. The gene calls are TRBV7-9 and TRBJ2-1, with 12 bases matching TRBD2. This CDR3 comprises 15 residues. With 5 bases clipped from V and 8 bases from J, the junction kept 7 bases outside the gene matches. Germline loops: CDR1 SEHNR, CDR2 FQNEAQ (reference sequence). The CDR3 here is CASSTPSGRAYEQFF. CDR3 sequence (DNA): TGTGCCAGCAGCACCCCTAGCGGGAGGGCCTATGAGCAGTTCTTC.

This clonotype was observed a few times. The chain employs TRBV5-6 and TRBJ2-5; D remains ambiguous. The CDR3 is 15 amino acids. The germline V gene encodes CDR1 SGHDT and CDR2 YYEEEE. V shed 0 bases and J shed 2 bases, with 11 bases lying between them. The CDR3 DNA sequence: TGTGCCAGCAGCTTGGCGAGTGACTTTCAAGAGACCCAGTACTTC. This encodes CASSLASDFQETQYF.

There are a few counts of this clonotype. The V gene is TRBV12-3 or TRBV12-4, the J gene TRBJ2-5; weak D call: TRBD2 (5 bases). The CDR3 spans 16 residues. Trimming removed 3 bases from V and 1 base from J, with 15 bases in between. CDR3 in DNA: TGTGCCAGCAGTTTGGGAAGGACTGTAAGCCAAGAGACCCAGTACTTC. Protein sequence: CASSLGRTVSQETQYF.

V and J are TRBV29-1 and TRBJ2-1; 9 bases are a match to TRBD2. J gave up 6 bases and V 6 bases, and 9 bases lay outside the gene matches. CDR1 SQVTM and CDR2 ANQGSEA come from the germline V gene. This CDR3 comprises 14 residues. The CDR3 region is CSVGGTSRVNEQFF. CDR3 bases: TGCAGCGTGGGGGGGACTAGCCGAGTCAATGAGCAGTTCTTC.

This chain joins TRBV13 and TRBJ2-7; the D is unclear. The CDR3 loop spans 13 amino acids. In germline, CDR1 is PRHDT, CDR2 FYEKMQ (reference sequence). Trimming stripped 3 bases from V and 4 bases from J, with 10 bases between. For the CDR3, the DNA is TGTGCCAGCAGCTTCCATGGGTCTTACGAGCAGTACTTC. Its translation: CASSFHGSYEQYF. Full variable domain (remainder filled in from reference TRBV13 and TRBJ2-7): AAGVIQSPRHLIKEKRETATLKCYPIPRHDTVYWYQQGPGQDPQFLISFYEKMQSDKGSIPDRFSAQQFSDYHSELNMSSLELGDSALYFCASSFHGSYEQYFGPGTRLTVT.

The chain has TRBV3-1 and TRBJ1-5; the D is unclear. The germline V and J ends were trimmed by 5 bases and 1 base, with 9 bases remaining between them. Germline-derived CDR1 and CDR2 are LGHDT and YNNKEL (reference sequence). This CDR3 has 14 residues. DNA of the CDR3: TGTGCCAGCAGCGGGCCAAGGAGCAATCAGCCCCAGCATTTT. Residues: CASSGPRSNQPQHF.

This clonotype appeared a few times. The CDR3 nucleotides read TGTGCCAGCAGGGAGGGGGACTCTAATGAAAAACTGTTTTTT. Protein product: CASREGDSNEKLFF. The J gene is TRBJ1-4, the V gene TRBV2, with D tentatively TRBD1 (6 bases). Trimming shortened V by 6 bases and J by 3 bases, and 11 bases separated the two germline ends. CDR1 SNHLY and CDR2 FYNNEI come from the germline V gene. CDR3 length: 14 amino acids.

The chain is built from TRBV12-3 or TRBV12-4 and TRBJ1-2; D is perhaps TRBD1 (5 bases). The V and J ends lost 6 bases and 6 bases respectively, with 14 bases between them. The CDR3 spans 13 residues. CDR3 in amino acids: CASSDPQGNGYTF. The CDR3 DNA follows: TGTGCCAGCAGCGACCCCCAGGGCAATGGCTACACCTTC.

There are a few counts of this clonotype. The gene calls are TRBV7-8 and TRBJ2-6; perhaps TRBD1 as D (6 bases). Trimming pared 0 bases from V and 0 bases from J, leaving 12 bases between. The CDR3 contains 18 residues. Germline CDR1 SGHVS, CDR2 FQNEAQ. The CDR3 protein is CASSLANRAVSGANVLTF. The CDR3 nucleotides read TGTGCCAGCAGCTTAGCGAACAGGGCAGTCTCTGGGGCCAACGTCCTGACTTTC.

This clonotype showed up many times. V usage is TRBV28 and J usage is TRBJ2-1; perhaps TRBD1 as D (7 bases). Germline loops: CDR1 MDHEN, CDR2 SYDVKM. This CDR3 has 21 residues. The V gene lost 3 bases and the J gene lost 4 bases, with 31 bases spanning the gap. The CDR3 reads CASSFPGGTEQTPSIYNEQFF. The CDR3 DNA reads TGTGCCAGCAGTTTCCCTGGGGGGACAGAGCAAACTCCGTCGATATACAATGAGCAGTTCTTC. Full variable domain (rest looked up from reference TRBV28 and TRBJ2-1): DVKVTQSSRYLVKRTGEKVFLECVQDMDHENMFWYRQDPGLGLRLIYFSYDVKMKEKGDIPEGYSVSREKKERFSLILESASTNQTSMYLCASSFPGGTEQTPSIYNEQFFGPGTRLTVL.

This clonotype was recorded at least ten times. The chain employs TRBV12-3 or TRBV12-4 and TRBJ2-1, with D perhaps TRBD1 (6 bases). The V gene lost 4 bases and the J gene lost 8 bases, with 9 bases spanning the gap. CDR3 length: 12 amino acids. Here the CDR3 DNA reads TGTGCCAGCAGTTCCGGGACACATGAGCAGTTCTTC. This codes for CASSSGTHEQFF.

The chain employs TRBV11-2 and TRBJ2-5; 7 nucleotides match TRBD2. This CDR3 region has 17 residues. The ends lost 3 bases at V and 0 bases at J; junction bases unmatched: 10. From germline, CDR1 is SGHAT and CDR2 FQNNGV. This CDR3 is CASSLPGGAGHQETQYF. The CDR3 DNA follows: TGTGCCAGCAGCTTGCCGGGTGGAGCGGGGCACCAAGAGACCCAGTACTTC.

In its sample, this clonotype was seen a few times. The chain has TRBV24-1 and TRBJ1-1; D possibly corresponds to TRBD1 (5 bases). V gave up 4 bases and J gave up 8 bases, with 16 bases separating them. The CDR3 spans 14 residues. From germline, CDR1 is KGHDR and CDR2 SFDVKD. The CDR3 sequence: CATSDHQGRGEAFF. The CDR3 coding sequence is TGTGCCACCAGTGACCATCAGGGAAGAGGAGAAGCTTTCTTT.